This TCR beta chain appears in the sequencing data of a study of a mutant IDH1 vaccine in newly diagnosed glioma. Time point meaning: week 5, during vaccination. A 20-mer mutant IDH1 peptide at 300 ug was injected subcutaneously with topical imiquimod. Sequencing used immunoSEQ multiplex PCR; TCRdb keeps in-frame clones, though not all of them. The repertoire holds tens of thousands of clones, with over 75% as singletons. The trim removed 6 bases at V and 3 bases at J, leaving 5 bases unmatched. The CDR3 consists of 14 residues. Looked up from germline, CDR1 is SNHLY and CDR2 is FYNNEI. Notes on this clone: The antigen remains undetermined.

The clonotype originates from a woman aged 45-60 years with glioma. The rearrangement links TRBV2 to TRBJ1-5, with 7 bases that match TRBD1. The sample in question was PBMCs, obtained from a glioma patient whose treatment included an IDH1 peptide vaccine. CDR3 region: CASSEQGLNQPQHF. DNA of the CDR3: TGTGCCAGCAGCGAACAGGGGCTCAATCAGCCCCAGCATTTT.